This is a list of T cell receptor beta chains from one sample in a study of cytotoxic CD8 clonotypes in ibrutinib-treated CLL. Clones were read by immunoSEQ multiplex PCR, and TCRdb kept only the in-frame ones, dropping some. The sample has approximately 84,000 clones, 85% to 90% seen once. The sequenced sample was PBMCs, obtained before ibrutinib treatment. The receptors were gathered from a human donor with chronic lymphocytic leukemia. The conserved cysteine and the conserved F or W are not part of the CDR3 here. Fields, in order: J gene, V gene, CDR3 protein.

TRBJ2-7,TRBV10-3,AISLPGAYEQY
TRBJ2-5,TRBV5-4,ASSFWPAGKEETQY
TRBJ2-1,TRBV5-4,ASSLRWDSYNEQF
TRBJ1-1,TRBV28,ASNSQGNTEAF
TRBJ1-1,TRBV19,ASSIEATESEAF
TRBJ2-1,TRBV4-1,ASSQVDPGTSGRGAYNEQF
TRBJ1-5,TRBV28,ASSITNQPQH
TRBJ2-7,TRBV11-3,ASSLEDGVEQY
TRBJ1-1,TRBV11-3,ASSLEDRDLNTEAF
TRBJ1-1,TRBV5-1,ASSQRGVAF
TRBJ2-7,TRBV10-1,ASSESIQPYEQY
TRBJ1-1,TRBV4-2,ASSQSEGLNTEAF
TRBJ2-5,TRBV14,ASSRGLAEYQETQY
TRBJ1-1,TRBV5-1,ASRRDRLNTEAF
TRBJ1-4,TRBV6-5,ASSTDLSTNEKLF
TRBJ1-1,TRBV5-1,ASSLAGGWMEAF
TRBJ2-1,TRBV4-2,ASSQLTKGKGRGRRNEQF
TRBJ1-5,TRBV19,ASSQTGESNQPQH
TRBJ2-7,TRBV7-7,ASSRTPSYEQY
TRBJ2-5,TRBV19,ASWDRGVETQY
TRBJ2-6,TRBV6-1,ASSEASWEGRSGANVLT
TRBJ1-1,TRBV5-1,ASSLAKRVREDSNTEAF